Below, one TCR beta chain is given with its context. Its antigen is unidentified. Extracted RNA was reverse transcribed, and the resulting cDNA served as sequencing template. Measured with immunoSEQ multiplex PCR; TCRdb has only the in-frame clones, and not every one. The data show approximately 150,000 clones, 50% to 60% seen once. This sample was included in a study of CD8+ T cells in alopecia areata. Trimming cost V 0 bases and J 1 base; bases outside gene matches: 2. Germline CDR1 SGHRS, CDR2 YFSETQ. The CDR3 has 15 residues. Whole-study results and caveats: Sequences from scalp samples also cover resident alphabeta T cells of normal skin. For lesional scalp, especially alopecia totalis/universalis, clonality was higher than in normal scalp. Mice showed TCR sharing more clearly than patients did, possibly owing to HLA.

V gene TRBV5-1 combines with J gene TRBJ2-3; the match to TRBD2 covers 7 bases. This clonotype was obtained from a human donor in good health. Sequenced material: CD4+ T cells sorted from blood. The CDR3: CASSLAGRGTDTQYF. For the CDR3, the DNA is TGCGCCAGCAGCTTGGCTGGGAGGGGCACAGATACGCAGTATTTT.